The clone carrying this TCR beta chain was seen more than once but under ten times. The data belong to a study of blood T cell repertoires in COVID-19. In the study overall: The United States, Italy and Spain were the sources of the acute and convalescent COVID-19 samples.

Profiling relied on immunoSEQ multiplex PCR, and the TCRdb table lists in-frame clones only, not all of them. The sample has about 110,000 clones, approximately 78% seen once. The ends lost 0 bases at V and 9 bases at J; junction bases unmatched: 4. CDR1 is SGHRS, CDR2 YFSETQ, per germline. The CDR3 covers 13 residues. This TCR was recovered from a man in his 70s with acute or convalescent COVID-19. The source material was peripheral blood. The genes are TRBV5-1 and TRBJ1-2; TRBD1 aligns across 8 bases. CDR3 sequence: CASSLAGGDSYTF. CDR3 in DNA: TGCGCCAGCAGCTTGGCAGGGGGCGATAGCTACACCTTC.